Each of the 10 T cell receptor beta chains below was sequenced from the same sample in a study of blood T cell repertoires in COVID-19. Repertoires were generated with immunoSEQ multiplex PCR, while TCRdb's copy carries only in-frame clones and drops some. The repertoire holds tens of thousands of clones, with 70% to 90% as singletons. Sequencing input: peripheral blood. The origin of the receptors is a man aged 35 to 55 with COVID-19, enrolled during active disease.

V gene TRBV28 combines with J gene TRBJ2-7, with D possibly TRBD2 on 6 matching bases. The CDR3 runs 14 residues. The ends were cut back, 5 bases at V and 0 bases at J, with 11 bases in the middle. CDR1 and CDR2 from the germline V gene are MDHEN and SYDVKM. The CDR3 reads CASSPRDFSYEQYF. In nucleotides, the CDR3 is TGTGCCAGCAGTCCCCGGGACTTCTCCTACGAGCAGTACTTC.

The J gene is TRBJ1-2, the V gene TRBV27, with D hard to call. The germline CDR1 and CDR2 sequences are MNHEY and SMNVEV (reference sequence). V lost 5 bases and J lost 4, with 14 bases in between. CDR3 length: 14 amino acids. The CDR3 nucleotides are TGTGCCAGCAGTCCGACTACGGTGGGCTATGGCTACACCTTC. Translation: CASSPTTVGYGYTF.

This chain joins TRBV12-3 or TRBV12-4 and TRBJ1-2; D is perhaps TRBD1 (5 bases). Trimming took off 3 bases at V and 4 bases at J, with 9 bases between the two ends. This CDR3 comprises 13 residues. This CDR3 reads CASSLGQTYGYTF. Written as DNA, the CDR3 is TGTGCCAGCAGTTTGGGGCAGACCTATGGCTACACCTTC.

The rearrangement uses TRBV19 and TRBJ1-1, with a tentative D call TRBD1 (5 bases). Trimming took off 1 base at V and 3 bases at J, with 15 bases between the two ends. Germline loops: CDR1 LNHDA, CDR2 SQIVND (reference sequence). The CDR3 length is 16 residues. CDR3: CASSIGAGRLDTEAFF. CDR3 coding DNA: TGTGCCAGTAGTATAGGGGCAGGGAGGTTGGACACTGAAGCTTTCTTT.

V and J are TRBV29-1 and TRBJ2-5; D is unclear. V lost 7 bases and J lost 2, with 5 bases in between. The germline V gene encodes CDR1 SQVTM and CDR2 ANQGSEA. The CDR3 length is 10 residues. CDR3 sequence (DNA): TGCAGCGCACAACAAGAGACCCAGTACTTC. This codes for CSAQQETQYF.

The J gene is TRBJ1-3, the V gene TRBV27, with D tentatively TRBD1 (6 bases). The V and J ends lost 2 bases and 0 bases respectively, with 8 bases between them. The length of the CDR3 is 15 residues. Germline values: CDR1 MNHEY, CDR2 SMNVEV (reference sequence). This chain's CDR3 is CASSLQGFSGNTIYF. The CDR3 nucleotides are TGTGCCAGCAGTTTACAGGGGTTCTCTGGAAACACCATATATTTT.

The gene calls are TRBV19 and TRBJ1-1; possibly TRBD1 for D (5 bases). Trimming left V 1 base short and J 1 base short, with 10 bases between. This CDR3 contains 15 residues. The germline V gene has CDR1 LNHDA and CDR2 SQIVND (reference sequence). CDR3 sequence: CASSIGGITNTEAFF. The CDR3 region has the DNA TGTGCCAGTAGTATAGGGGGCATTACGAACACTGAAGCTTTCTTT.

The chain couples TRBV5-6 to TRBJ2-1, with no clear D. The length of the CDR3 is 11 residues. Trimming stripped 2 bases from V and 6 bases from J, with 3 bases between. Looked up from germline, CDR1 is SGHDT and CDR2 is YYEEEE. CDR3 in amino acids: CASSFINEQFF. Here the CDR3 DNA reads TGTGCCAGCAGCTTCATCAATGAGCAGTTCTTC.

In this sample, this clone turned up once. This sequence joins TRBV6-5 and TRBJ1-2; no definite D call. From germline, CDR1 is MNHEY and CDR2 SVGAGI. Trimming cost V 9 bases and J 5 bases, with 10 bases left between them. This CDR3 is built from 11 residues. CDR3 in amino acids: CASSLEYGYTF. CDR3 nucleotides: TGTGCCAGTTCTTTGGAGTATGGCTACACCTTC.

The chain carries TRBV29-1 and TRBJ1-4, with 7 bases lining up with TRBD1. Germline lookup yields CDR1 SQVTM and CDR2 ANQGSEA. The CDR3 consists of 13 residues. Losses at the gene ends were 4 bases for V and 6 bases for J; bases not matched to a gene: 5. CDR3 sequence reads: CSVVVGGDEKLFF. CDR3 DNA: TGCAGCGTTGTCGTAGGGGGCGATGAAAAACTGTTTTTT.